This TCR beta chain was obtained from a study of T-cell reconstitution after alpha-beta-depleted transplantation in children. This clonotype was seen ten or more times. Antigen: not known. CDR1 and CDR2 (germline): KGHSH, LQKENI. The CDR3 sequence is 17 residues long. The ends lost 4 bases at V and 0 bases at J; junction bases unmatched: 11. TCRbeta library preparation incorporated unique molecular identifiers. MiXCR, applied by TCRdb to the PCR reads, yields one record per CDR3 protein. In the table there are approximately 520,000 distinct CDR3 sequences, more than 9.5% of which are singletons. Study conclusions and caveats: At around two months after transplant, the alpha-beta T cells were reportedly derived from several hundred expanded clones that came from non-depleted graft cells. Recipient T cells and thymic progenitors that survived gave rise to the high TCRbeta diversity observed at day 60 in some patients.

The sequenced sample was PBMCs, mostly from graft donor cells, obtained 180 days after TCRalphabeta/CD19-depleted stem cell transplant. This clonotype originated in a female patient between 2 and 15 years old who had a stem cell transplant for aplastic anemia, so the T cells may come from the graft donor. This chain joins TRBV18 and TRBJ1-1, with 7 bases matching TRBD1. For the CDR3, the DNA is TGTGCCAGCTCACACGTCGACAGGGCTAGTATGAACACTGAAGCTTTCTTT. It encodes CASSHVDRASMNTEAFF.